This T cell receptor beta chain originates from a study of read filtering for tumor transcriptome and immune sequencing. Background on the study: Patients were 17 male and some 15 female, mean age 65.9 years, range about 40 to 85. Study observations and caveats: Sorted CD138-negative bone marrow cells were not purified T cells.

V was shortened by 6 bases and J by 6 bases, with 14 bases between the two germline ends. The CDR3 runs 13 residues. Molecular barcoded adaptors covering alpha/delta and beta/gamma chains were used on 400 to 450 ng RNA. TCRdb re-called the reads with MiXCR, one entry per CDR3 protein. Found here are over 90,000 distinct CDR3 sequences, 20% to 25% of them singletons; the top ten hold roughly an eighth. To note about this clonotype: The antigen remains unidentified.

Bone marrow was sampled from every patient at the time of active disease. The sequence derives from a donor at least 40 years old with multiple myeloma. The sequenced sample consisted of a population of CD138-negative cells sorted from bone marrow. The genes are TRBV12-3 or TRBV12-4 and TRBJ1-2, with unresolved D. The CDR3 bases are TGTGCCAGCAGCTCTACCGGGAGCCATGGCTACACCTTC. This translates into CASSSTGSHGYTF.